This T cell receptor (beta chain) was sequenced in a study of human T cells and chemical hapten exposure. At the level of the study: TCR yields differed between samples (mainly from small differences in pooled library volume). Findings of the study overall: Compared with pre-sensitization or healthy control sets, expanded TCRs clustered more.

There are 16 residues in the CDR3. The V gene's germline CDR1 is MNHEY and CDR2 SVGAGI. V lost 7 bases to trimming and J lost 7 bases; unmatched junction nucleotides: 14. This clonotype showed up just a few times. Its antigen is currently unknown. Individual cDNA molecules had unique molecular identifiers attached to them by the library. Original data processing: Sample-level TCR yields exhibited a median of approximately 88,000, with a range of roughly 20,000 to 750,000. MiXCR, run by TCRdb on the RACE reads, gives a single entry per CDR3 protein. These V and J calls derive from TCRdb rather than the authors' analysis. The sample has roughly 100,000 distinct CDR3 sequences, about 12% seen once; the top ten hold 1.6%. Time point denoted: pre-sensitization, week 0. Treatment defined: therapeutic diphenylcyclopropenone sensitization with weekly scalp DPC.

The sequence was obtained from a woman aged 45-65 years with alopecia areata. Some clones in this sample may be carry-over from other donors' samples. The V call is TRBV6-5, the J call TRBJ2-3; 10 bases fit TRBD1. This sample comprised whole blood, obtained in connection with sensitization to the hapten diphenylcyclopropenone (DPC). The CDR3 DNA is TGTGCCAGCAATCCCCGGGGGACAGGGGCCGTCAATACGCAGTATTTT. It translates to CASNPRGTGAVNTQYF.